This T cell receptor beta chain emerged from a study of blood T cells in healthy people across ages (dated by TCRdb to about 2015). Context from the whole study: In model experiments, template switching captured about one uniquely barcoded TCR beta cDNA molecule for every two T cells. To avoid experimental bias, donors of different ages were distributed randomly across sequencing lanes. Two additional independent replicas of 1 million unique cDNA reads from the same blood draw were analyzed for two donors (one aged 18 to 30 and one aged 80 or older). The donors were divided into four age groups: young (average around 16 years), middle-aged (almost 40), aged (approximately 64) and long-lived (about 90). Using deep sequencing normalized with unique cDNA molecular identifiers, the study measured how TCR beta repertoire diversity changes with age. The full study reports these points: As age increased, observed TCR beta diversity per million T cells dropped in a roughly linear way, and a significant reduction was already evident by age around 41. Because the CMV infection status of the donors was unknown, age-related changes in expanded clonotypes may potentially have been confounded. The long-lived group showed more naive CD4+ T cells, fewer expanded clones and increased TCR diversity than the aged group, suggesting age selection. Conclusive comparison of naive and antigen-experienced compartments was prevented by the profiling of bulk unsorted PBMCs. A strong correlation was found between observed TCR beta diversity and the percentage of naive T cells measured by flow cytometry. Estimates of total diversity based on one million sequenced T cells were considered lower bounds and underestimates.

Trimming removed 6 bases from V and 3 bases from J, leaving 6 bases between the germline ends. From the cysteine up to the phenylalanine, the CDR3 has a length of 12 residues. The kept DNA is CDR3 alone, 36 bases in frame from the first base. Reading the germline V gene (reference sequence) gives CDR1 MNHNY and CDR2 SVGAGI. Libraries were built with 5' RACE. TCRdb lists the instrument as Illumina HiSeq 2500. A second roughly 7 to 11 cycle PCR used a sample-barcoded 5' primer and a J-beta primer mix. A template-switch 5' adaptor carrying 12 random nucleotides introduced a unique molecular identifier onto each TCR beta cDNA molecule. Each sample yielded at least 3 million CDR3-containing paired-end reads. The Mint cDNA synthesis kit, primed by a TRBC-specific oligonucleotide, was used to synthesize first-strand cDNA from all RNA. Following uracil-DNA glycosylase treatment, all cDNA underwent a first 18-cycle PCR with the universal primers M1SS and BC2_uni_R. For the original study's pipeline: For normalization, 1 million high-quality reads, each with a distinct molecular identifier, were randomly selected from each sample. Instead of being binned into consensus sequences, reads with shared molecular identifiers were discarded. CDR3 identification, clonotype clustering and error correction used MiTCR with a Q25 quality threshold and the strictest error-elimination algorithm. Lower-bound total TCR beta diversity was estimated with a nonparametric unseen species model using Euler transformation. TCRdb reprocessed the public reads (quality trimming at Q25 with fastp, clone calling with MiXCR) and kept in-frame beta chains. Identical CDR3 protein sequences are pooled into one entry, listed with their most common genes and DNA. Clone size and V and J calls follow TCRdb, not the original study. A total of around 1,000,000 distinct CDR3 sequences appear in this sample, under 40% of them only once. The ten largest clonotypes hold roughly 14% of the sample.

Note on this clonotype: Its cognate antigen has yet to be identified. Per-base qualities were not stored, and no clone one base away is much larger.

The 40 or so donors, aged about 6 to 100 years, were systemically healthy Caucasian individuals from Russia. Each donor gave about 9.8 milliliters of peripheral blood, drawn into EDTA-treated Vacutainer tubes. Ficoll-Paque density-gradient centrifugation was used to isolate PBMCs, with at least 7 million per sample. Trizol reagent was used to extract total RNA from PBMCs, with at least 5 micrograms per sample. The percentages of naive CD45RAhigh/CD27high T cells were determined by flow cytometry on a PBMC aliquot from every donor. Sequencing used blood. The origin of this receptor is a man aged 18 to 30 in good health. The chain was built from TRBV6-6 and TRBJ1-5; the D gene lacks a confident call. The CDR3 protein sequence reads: CASSDTNQPQHF. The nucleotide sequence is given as TGTGCCAGCAGCGACACCAATCAGCCCCAGCATTTT.